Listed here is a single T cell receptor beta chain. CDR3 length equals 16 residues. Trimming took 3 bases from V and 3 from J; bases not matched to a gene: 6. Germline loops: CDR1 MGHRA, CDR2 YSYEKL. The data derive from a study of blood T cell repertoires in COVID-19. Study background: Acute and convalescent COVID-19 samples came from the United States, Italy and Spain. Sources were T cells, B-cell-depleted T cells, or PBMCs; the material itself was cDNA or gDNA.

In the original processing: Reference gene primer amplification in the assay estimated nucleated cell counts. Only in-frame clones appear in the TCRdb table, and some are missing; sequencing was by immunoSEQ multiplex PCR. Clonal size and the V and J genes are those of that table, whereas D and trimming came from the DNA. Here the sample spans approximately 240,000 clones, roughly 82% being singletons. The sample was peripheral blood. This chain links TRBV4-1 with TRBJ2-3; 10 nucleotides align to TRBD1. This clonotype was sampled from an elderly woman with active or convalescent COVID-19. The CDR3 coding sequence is TGCGCCAGCAGCCAGTCCGGACAGGGGGGTACAGATACGCAGTATTTT. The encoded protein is CASSQSGQGGTDTQYF.